This T cell receptor beta chain was sequenced in a study of cytomegalovirus exposure and HLA in healthy donors. The length of the CDR3 is 16 residues. Germline CDR1 reads SGHRS; CDR2 reads YFSETQ. The V gene lost 0 bases and the J gene lost 0 bases, with 10 bases spanning the gap. Primers: 60 Vbeta forward and 13 Jbeta reverse. Using immunoSEQ multiplex PCR, the repertoire was profiled, and TCRdb retains in-frame clones only, with some absent. The sample includes approximately 91,000 clones, 64% of them seen just once. Only a few counts were recorded for this clone. Material: PBMCs. This chain uses TRBV5-1 with TRBJ2-1; tentatively, D is TRBD1 (6 bases). This receptor was obtained from a human donor in good health. CDR3 coding DNA: TGCGCCAGCAGCTTGGGTCTGGGGGCCTCCTACAATGAGCAGTTCTTC. It yields the protein CASSLGLGASYNEQFF.